The 6 T cell receptor beta chains below all came from one sample that was sequenced in a study of PD-L1 blockade in urothelial cancer. Profiling relied on immunoSEQ multiplex PCR, and the TCRdb table lists in-frame clones only, not all of them. The sample gives around 100,000 clones, about 91% of which show up once; more than 3% is in the top ten. Time point indicated: peripheral blood 6 weeks after treatment start. Source: PBMCs, taken around atezolizumab (anti-PD-L1) treatment. These receptor sequences come from a man aged 60 to 75 with urothelial cancer.

V and J are TRBV7-6 and TRBJ2-3; 8 nucleotides agree with TRBD1. The germline V gene encodes CDR1 SGHVS and CDR2 FNYEAQ. The CDR3 sequence is 14 residues long. Losses at the gene ends were 1 base for V and 6 bases for J; bases not matched to a gene: 3. The CDR3 sequence is CASSLGTGFDTQYF. CDR3 in DNA: TGTGCCAGCAGCTTAGGGACAGGGTTCGATACGCAGTATTTT. Based on the CDR3 plus reference TRBV7-6 and TRBJ2-3, the full variable domain is GAGVSQSPRYKVTKRGQDVALRCDPISGHVSLYWYRQALGQGPEFLTYFNYEAQQDKSGLPNDRFSAERPEGSISTLTIQRTEQRDSAMYRCASSLGTGFDTQYFGPGTRLTVL.

The sample holds one count of this clone. The V gene is TRBV7-9, the J gene TRBJ2-5, with 10 bases aligning to TRBD2. Germline V gives CDR1 SEHNR, CDR2 FQNEAQ (reference sequence). The CDR3 covers 17 residues. After removal of 5 bases from V and 4 bases from J, the junction contained 13 bases not matched to a gene. The CDR3 DNA is TGTGCCAGCAGCCCCCGCCCCGGGACTAGCGAGGGAGAGACCCAGTACTTC. Protein sequence: CASSPRPGTSEGETQYF. Full variable domain (missing parts from reference TRBV7-9 and TRBJ2-5): DTGVSQNPRHKITKRGQNVTFRCDPISEHNRLYWYRQTLGQGPEFLTYFQNEAQLEKSRLLSDRFSAERPKGSFSTLEIQRTEQGDSAMYLCASSPRPGTSEGETQYFGPGTRLLVL.

In its sample, this clone was seen once. The chain uses TRBV18 and TRBJ2-7, with D perhaps TRBD1 (6 bases). The V gene's germline CDR1 is KGHSH and CDR2 LQKENI. Between the trimmed V and J ends, which lost 1 base and 5 bases, there was a span of 12 bases. The CDR3 consists of 14 residues. The CDR3 sequence: CASSPRQEPDEQYF. In nucleotides, the CDR3 is TGTGCCAGCTCACCACGACAGGAGCCGGACGAGCAGTACTTC.

V is TRBV7-6 and J is TRBJ2-1; 10 nucleotides line up with TRBD2. CDR1 and CDR2 from the germline V gene are SGHVS and FNYEAQ. This CDR3 contains 17 residues. Losses at the gene ends were 1 base for V and 6 bases for J; bases not matched to a gene: 9. CDR3 DNA sequence: TGTGCCAGCAGCTTAGAATCGCTAGCGGGAGCTACCAATGAGCAGTTCTTC. This sequence encodes CASSLESLAGATNEQFF.

This clone was seen more than once but under ten times. The rearrangement links TRBV7-9 to TRBJ1-4; the D is unclear. Germline CDR1 is SEHNR and CDR2 is FQNEAQ (reference sequence). Trimming took 5 bases from V and 4 from J, leaving 5 bases between them. The CDR3 contains 12 residues. Here the CDR3 DNA reads TGTGCCAGCAGCCCCTATAATGAAAAACTGTTTTTT. It encodes CASSPYNEKLFF.

This clone was detected once. The chain carries TRBV9 and TRBJ2-7, with 10 bases lining up with TRBD2. In germline, CDR1 is SGDLS, CDR2 YYNGEE. The CDR3 length is 15 residues. V was pared by 1 base and J by 1 base, with 2 bases of the junction left unmatched. The CDR3 sequence is CASSVSTSGSYEQYF. The DNA of the CDR3 is TGTGCCAGCAGCGTATCGACTAGCGGGTCCTACGAGCAGTACTTC.